This paragraph covers one TCR beta chain sequence. This sample is drawn from a study of T cell responses to AZD1222 COVID-19 vaccine. Trimming left V 0 bases short and J 4 bases short, with 13 bases between. Germline V CDR1 and CDR2: MNHEY, SVGAGI. This CDR3 comprises 15 residues. Repertoires were generated with immunoSEQ multiplex PCR, while TCRdb's copy carries only in-frame clones and drops some. The sample consists of 90,000 to 150,000 clones, approximately 90% of them appearing once. The sample consisted of peripheral blood, taken on day 0 of AZD1222 vaccination. The chain combines TRBV6-5 with TRBJ2-7, with D perhaps matching TRBD1 (6 bases). The sequence came from an adult in good health. In DNA form, the CDR3 reads TGTGCCAGCAGTTACTCAAGGACAGTATCTTACGAGCAGTACTTC. It specifies CASSYSRTVSYEQYF.